The 10 T cell receptor beta chains listed next were all sequenced from one sample in a study of CD8 T cells in ankylosing spondylitis. TCRdb redid the calling of the 5' RACE reads with MiXCR, one entry per CDR3 protein. The repertoire consists of about 340,000 distinct CDR3 sequences, with around 20% occurring once and the leading ten covering 10% to 15%. The sequencing input was blood, either unsorted or a sorted T cell fraction (not recorded which). All receptors derive from a male donor with ankylosing spondylitis or in good health (not recorded which).

The chain has TRBV27 and TRBJ2-7; maybe TRBD1 (5 bases). Germline CDR1 MNHEY, CDR2 SMNVEV (reference sequence). The CDR3 sequence is 14 residues long. V lost 4 bases, J lost 5 bases, and 15 bases lay in between. The CDR3, as DNA: TGTGCCAGCAGTTCTCTAGACAGTATCCACGAGCAGTACTTC. Protein: CASSSLDSIHEQYF.

This clonotype has just a few counts. This chain joins TRBV20-1 and TRBJ2-1, with TRBD1 matching over 10 bases. V shed 3 bases, J shed 9 bases, and the junction held 8 bases outside the gene matches. The CDR3 loop spans 14 amino acids. Germline-derived CDR1 and CDR2 are DFQATT and SNEGSKA (reference sequence). The CDR3 is CSASMDRGWVEQFF. For the CDR3, the DNA is TGCAGTGCTAGCATGGACAGGGGGTGGGTTGAGCAGTTCTTC.

This chain links TRBV7-9 with TRBJ2-2, with D possibly matching TRBD1 (5 bases). Per the germline V gene, CDR1 is SEHNR and CDR2 is FQNEAQ (reference sequence). Trimming removed 4 bases from V and 2 bases from J, with 8 bases in between. The CDR3 covers 14 residues. CDR3 DNA sequence: TGTGCCAGCAGCTCGGACAAAAACACCGGGGAGCTGTTTTTT. Encoded protein: CASSSDKNTGELFF.

The V gene is TRBV27, the J gene TRBJ2-1; 9 bases are shared with TRBD1. V lost 7 bases and J lost 6; bases outside the gene matches: 7. This CDR3 contains 14 residues. CDR1 is MNHEY and CDR2 is SMNVEV in the germline V gene (reference sequence). The CDR3 protein is CASNRDRDVNEQFF. In nucleotides, the CDR3 is TGTGCCAGCAACCGGGACAGGGACGTCAATGAGCAGTTCTTC.

The V call is TRBV11-2, the J call TRBJ2-3, with a tentative D call TRBD1 (6 bases). This CDR3 has 16 residues. V was shortened by 5 bases and J by 1 base, with 16 bases between the two germline ends. The germline CDR1 and CDR2 sequences are SGHAT and FQNNGV. DNA of the CDR3: TGTGCCAGCAGCCGCCCTGGGGGCCGTCGCACAGATACGCAGTATTTT. Its protein is CASSRPGGRRTDTQYF.

This clonotype was detected only a few times. The chain recombines TRBV19 with TRBJ2-1; 11 nucleotides match TRBD2. The CDR3 extends over 13 amino acids. The junction had 4 bases not matched to a gene; V was cut back by 6 bases and J by 9 bases. Per germline, CDR1 LNHDA and CDR2 SQIVND (reference sequence). The CDR3 here is CASSTLAGVEQFF. CDR3 nucleotides: TGTGCCAGTAGCACACTAGCGGGGGTTGAGCAGTTCTTC.

This clonotype was detected a few times. The chain uses TRBV7-9 and TRBJ2-3, with D maybe TRBD2 (5 bases). The CDR3 is 13 amino acids. V lost 5 bases, J lost 5 bases, and 11 bases lay in between. Germline loops: CDR1 SEHNR, CDR2 FQNEAQ (reference sequence). The CDR3 DNA reads as TGTGCCAGCAGCCCGGAGGACGGAGATACGCAGTATTTT. Its protein product is CASSPEDGDTQYF.

V gene TRBV11-2 combines with J gene TRBJ2-1; D is undetermined. The CDR3 is 14 amino acids. The ends were cut back, 0 bases at V and 6 bases at J, with 9 bases in the middle. Germline V gives CDR1 SGHAT, CDR2 FQNNGV. CDR3 in DNA: TGTGCCAGCAGCTTAGATCTGGCCCCCAATGAGCAGTTCTTC. Translating it yields CASSLDLAPNEQFF.

The chain employs TRBV11-2 and TRBJ2-5; D not resolved. The germline gives CDR1 SGHAT, CDR2 FQNNGV. This CDR3 is built from 12 residues. V was shortened by 2 bases and J by 3 bases, with 4 bases between the two germline ends. In DNA form, the CDR3 reads TGTGCCAGCAGCTTATTTGAAGAGACCCAGTACTTC. Translation: CASSLFEETQYF. Together with reference TRBV11-2 and TRBJ2-5, the CDR3 gives the full variable domain: EAGVAQSPRYKIIEKRQSVAFWCNPISGHATLYWYQQILGQGPKLLIQFQNNGVVDDSQLPKDRFSAERLKGVDSTLKIQPAKLEDSAVYLCASSLFEETQYFGPGTRLLVL.

The CDR3 DNA follows: TGCAGTGCTAGACCGTACCCCTATGGCTACACCTTC. It yields the protein CSARPYPYGYTF. V is TRBV20-1 and J is TRBJ1-2; D is ambiguous. The CDR3 is made up of 12 amino acids. V lost 2 bases to trimming and J lost 4 bases, with 8 bases between them. Germline CDR1 reads DFQATT; CDR2 reads SNEGSKA (reference sequence).